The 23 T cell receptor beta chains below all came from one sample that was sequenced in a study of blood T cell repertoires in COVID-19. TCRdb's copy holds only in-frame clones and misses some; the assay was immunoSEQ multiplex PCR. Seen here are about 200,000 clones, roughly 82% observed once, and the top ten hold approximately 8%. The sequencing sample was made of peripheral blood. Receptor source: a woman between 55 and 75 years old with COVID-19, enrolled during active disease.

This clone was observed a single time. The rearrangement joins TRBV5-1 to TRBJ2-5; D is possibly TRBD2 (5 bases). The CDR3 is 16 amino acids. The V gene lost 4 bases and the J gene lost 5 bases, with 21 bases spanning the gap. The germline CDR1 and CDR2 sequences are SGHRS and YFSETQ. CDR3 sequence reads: CASSPGPSLAWETQYF. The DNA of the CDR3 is TGCGCCAGCAGCCCCGGACCTAGCCTAGCCTGGGAGACCCAGTACTTC. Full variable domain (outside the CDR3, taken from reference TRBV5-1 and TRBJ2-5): KAGVTQTPRYLIKTRGQQVTLSCSPISGHRSVSWYQQTPGQGLQFLFEYFSETQRNKGNFPGRFSGRQFSNSRSEMNVSTLELGDSALYLCASSPGPSLAWETQYFGPGTRLLVL.

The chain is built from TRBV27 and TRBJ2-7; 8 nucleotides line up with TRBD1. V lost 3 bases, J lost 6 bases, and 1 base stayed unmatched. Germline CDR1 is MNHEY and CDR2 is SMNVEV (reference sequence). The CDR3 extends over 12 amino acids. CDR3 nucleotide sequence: TGTGCCAGCAGTTTCACAGGGGGCGAGCAGTACTTC. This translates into CASSFTGGEQYF.

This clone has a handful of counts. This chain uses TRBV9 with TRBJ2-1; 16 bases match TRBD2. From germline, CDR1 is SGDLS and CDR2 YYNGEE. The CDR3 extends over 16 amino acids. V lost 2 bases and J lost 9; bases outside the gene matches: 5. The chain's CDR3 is CASSVLGTSGRGEQFF. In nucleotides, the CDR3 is TGTGCCAGCAGCGTCCTCGGGACTAGCGGGAGGGGTGAGCAGTTCTTC.

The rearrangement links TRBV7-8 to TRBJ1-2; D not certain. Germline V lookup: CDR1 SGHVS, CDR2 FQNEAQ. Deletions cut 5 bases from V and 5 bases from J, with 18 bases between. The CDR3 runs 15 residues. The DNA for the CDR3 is TGTGCCAGCAGCCCGCCACTAGAGTTCCGATATGGCTACACCTTC. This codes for CASSPPLEFRYGYTF.

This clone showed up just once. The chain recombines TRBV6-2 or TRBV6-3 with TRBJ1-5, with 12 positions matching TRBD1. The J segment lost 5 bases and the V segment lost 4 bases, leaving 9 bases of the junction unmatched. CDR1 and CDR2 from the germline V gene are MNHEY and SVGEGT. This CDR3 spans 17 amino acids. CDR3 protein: CASSWGTGGVRDQPQHF. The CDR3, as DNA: TGTGCCAGCAGTTGGGGGACAGGGGGCGTCCGGGATCAGCCCCAGCATTTT.

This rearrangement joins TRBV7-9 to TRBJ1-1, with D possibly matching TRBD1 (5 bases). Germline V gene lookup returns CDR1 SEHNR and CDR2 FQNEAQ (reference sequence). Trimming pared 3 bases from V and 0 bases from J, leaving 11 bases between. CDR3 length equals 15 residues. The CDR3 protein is CASSFVRGVNTEAFF. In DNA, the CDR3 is TGTGCCAGCAGCTTCGTTCGGGGGGTGAACACTGAAGCTTTCTTT.

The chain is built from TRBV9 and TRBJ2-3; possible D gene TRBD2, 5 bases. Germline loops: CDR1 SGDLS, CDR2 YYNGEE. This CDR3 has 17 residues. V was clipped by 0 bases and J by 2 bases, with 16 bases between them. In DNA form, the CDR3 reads TGTGCCAGCAGCGTAGGTAGTGCGGGTCTTTTCACAGATACGCAGTATTTT. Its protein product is CASSVGSAGLFTDTQYF.

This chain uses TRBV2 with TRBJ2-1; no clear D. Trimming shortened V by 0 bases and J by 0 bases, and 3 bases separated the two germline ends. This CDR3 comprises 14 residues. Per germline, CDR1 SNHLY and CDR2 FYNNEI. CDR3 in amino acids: CASSEASSYNEQFF. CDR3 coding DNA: TGTGCCAGCAGTGAAGCCAGCTCCTACAATGAGCAGTTCTTC.

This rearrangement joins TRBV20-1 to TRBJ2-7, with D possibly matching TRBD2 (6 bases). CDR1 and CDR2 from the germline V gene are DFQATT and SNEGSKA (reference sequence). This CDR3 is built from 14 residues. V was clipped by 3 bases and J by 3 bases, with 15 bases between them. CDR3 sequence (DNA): TGCAGTGCTAGTCGGGACTCGTGGAGCTACGAGCAGTACGTC. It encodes CSASRDSWSYEQYV.

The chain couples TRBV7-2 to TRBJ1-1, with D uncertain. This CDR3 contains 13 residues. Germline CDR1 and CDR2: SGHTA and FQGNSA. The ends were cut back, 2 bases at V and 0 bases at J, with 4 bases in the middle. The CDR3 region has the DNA TGTGCCAGCAGCTTAACAGTGAACACTGAAGCTTTCTTT. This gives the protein CASSLTVNTEAFF.

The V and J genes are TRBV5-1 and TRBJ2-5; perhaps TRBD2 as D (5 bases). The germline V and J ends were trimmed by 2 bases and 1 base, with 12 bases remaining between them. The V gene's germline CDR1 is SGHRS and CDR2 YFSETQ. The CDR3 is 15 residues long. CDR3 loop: CASSFFTSVQETQYF. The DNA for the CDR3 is TGCGCCAGCAGCTTTTTTACTAGTGTCCAAGAGACCCAGTACTTC. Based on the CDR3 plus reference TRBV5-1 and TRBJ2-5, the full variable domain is KAGVTQTPRYLIKTRGQQVTLSCSPISGHRSVSWYQQTPGQGLQFLFEYFSETQRNKGNFPGRFSGRQFSNSRSEMNVSTLELGDSALYLCASSFFTSVQETQYFGPGTRLLVL.

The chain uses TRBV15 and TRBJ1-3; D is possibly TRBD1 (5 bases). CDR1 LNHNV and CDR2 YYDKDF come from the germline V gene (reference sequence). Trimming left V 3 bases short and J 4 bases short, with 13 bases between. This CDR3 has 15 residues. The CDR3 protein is CATSRDTSIGNTIYF. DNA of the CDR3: TGTGCCACCAGCAGGGACACTTCGATCGGAAACACCATATATTTT.

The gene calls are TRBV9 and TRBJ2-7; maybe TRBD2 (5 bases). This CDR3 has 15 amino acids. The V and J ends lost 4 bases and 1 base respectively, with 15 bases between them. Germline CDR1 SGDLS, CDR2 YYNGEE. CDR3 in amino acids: CASSPGDSISYEQYF. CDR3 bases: TGTGCCAGCAGCCCCGGGGATTCTATATCCTACGAGCAGTACTTC.

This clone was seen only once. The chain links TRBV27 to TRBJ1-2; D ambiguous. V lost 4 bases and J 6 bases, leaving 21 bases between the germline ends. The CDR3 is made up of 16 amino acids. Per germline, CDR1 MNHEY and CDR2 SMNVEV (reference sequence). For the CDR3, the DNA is TGTGCCAGCAGTTCGTCGACCGAATCTGTGAGGAATGGCTACACCTTC. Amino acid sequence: CASSSSTESVRNGYTF.

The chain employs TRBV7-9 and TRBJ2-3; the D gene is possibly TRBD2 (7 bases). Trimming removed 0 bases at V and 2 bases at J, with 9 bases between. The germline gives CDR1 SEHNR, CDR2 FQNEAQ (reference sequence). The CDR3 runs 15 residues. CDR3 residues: CASSLAGGPTDTQYF. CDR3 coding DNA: TGTGCCAGCAGCTTAGCGGGGGGGCCCACAGATACGCAGTATTTT.

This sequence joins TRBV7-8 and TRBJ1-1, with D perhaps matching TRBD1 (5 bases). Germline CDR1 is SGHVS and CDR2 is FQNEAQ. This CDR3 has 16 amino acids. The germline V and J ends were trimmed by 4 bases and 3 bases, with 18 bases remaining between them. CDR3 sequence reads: CASSSGTFAGYTEAFF. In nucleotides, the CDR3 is TGTGCCAGCAGCTCCGGAACTTTTGCAGGGTACACTGAAGCTTTCTTT. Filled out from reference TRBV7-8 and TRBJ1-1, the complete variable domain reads GAGVSQSPRYKVAKRGQDVALRCDPISGHVSLFWYQQALGQGPEFLTYFQNEAQLDKSGLPSDRFFAERPEGSVSTLKIQRTQQEDSAVYLCASSSGTFAGYTEAFFGQGTRLTVV.

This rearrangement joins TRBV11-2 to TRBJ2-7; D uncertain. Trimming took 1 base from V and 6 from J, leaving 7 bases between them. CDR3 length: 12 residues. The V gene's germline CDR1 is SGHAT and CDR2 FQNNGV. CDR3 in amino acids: CASSLGSIEQYF. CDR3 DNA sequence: TGTGCCAGCAGCTTAGGTAGTATCGAGCAGTACTTC. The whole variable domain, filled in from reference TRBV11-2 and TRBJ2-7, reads EAGVAQSPRYKIIEKRQSVAFWCNPISGHATLYWYQQILGQGPKLLIQFQNNGVVDDSQLPKDRFSAERLKGVDSTLKIQPAKLEDSAVYLCASSLGSIEQYFGPGTRLTVT.

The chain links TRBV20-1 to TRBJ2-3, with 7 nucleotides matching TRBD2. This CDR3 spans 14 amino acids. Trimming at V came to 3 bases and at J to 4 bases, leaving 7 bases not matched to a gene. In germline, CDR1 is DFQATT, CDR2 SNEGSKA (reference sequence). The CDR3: CSASLLAFSDTQYF. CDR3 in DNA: TGCAGTGCTAGTTTACTAGCGTTTTCAGATACGCAGTATTTT.

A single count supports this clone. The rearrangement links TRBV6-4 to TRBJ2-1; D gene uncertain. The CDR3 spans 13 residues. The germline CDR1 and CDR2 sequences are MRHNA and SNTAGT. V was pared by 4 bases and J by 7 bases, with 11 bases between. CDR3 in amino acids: CASSGDLGNEQFF. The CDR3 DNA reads TGTGCCAGCAGTGGAGACCTAGGAAATGAGCAGTTCTTC.

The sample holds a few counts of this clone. CDR3 coding DNA: TGTGCCATCAGAAGTGTGGTAGCGGGAGCACTGTCGAACACCGGGGAGCTGTTTTTT. Protein product: CAIRSVVAGALSNTGELFF. The V and J genes are TRBV10-3 and TRBJ2-2; TRBD2 aligns across 9 bases. Per germline, CDR1 ENHRY and CDR2 SYGVKD. The ends lost 6 bases at V and 0 bases at J; junction bases unmatched: 14. There are 19 residues in the CDR3.

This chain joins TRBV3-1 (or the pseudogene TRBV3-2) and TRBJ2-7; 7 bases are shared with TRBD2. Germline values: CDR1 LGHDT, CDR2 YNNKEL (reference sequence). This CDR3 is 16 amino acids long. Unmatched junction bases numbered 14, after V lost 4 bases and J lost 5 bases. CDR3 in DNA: TGTGCCAGCAGCCGACTTGGGATTATTGGGGGGGACGAGCAGTACTTC. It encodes CASSRLGIIGGDEQYF.

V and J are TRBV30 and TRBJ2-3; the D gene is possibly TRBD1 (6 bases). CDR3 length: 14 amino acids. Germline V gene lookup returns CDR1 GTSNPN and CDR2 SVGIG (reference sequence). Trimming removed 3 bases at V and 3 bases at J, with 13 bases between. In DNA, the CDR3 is TGTGCCTGGAGAGGGGGTAGCGCAACAGATACGCAGTATTTT. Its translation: CAWRGGSATDTQYF.

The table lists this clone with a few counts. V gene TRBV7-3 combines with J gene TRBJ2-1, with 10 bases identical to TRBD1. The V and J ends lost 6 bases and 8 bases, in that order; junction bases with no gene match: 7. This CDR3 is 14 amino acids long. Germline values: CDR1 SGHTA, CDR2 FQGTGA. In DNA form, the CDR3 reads TGTGCCAGCAGTTCCTCCGGGACAGGGGATGAGCAGTTCTTC. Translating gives CASSSSGTGDEQFF.